Shown below are 32 T cell receptor beta chains from a single sample sequenced in a study of read filtering for tumor transcriptome and immune sequencing. This library used around 0.4 ug RNA and molecular barcoded adaptors spanning alpha/delta and beta/gamma chains. TCRdb recomputed calls from the reads with MiXCR, one row per CDR3 protein. Among 65,000 or so distinct CDR3 sequences listed, approximately 19% were seen once. The sample comprised a population of CD138-negative cells sorted from bone marrow. These receptors were obtained from a donor at least 40 years old with multiple myeloma.

Note on this clonotype: This clone may be a read error of a much larger clone one base away. The chain links TRBV2 to TRBJ2-7; D is unresolved. In germline, CDR1 is SNHLY, CDR2 FYNNEI. This CDR3 comprises 14 residues. CDR3 sequence: CVSSTVPRSWEQYF. DNA of the CDR3: TGTGTCAGCAGTACAGTCCCCCGGTCGTGGGAGCAGTACTTC.

This clonotype was observed at least ten times. In nucleotides, the CDR3 is TGTGCCAGCAGCGTAGGGGGCGGGAGTAGCTCCTACAATGAGCAGTTCTTC. It yields the protein CASSVGGGSSSYNEQFF. The V gene is TRBV9, the J gene TRBJ2-1; 7 bases are a match to TRBD2. CDR1 is SGDLS and CDR2 is YYNGEE in the germline V gene. The CDR3 is 17 residues long. V lost 0 bases and J lost 0; bases outside the gene matches: 6.

This clonotype was seen many times. In nucleotides, the CDR3 is TGCAGCGTGGGTGGGACCGCTCCCGGACTAGCGTTAAACAATGAGCAGTTCTTC. Amino acid sequence: CSVGGTAPGLALNNEQFF. The chain employs TRBV29-1 and TRBJ2-1; 9 nucleotides match TRBD2. Germline V gives CDR1 SQVTM, CDR2 ANQGSEA. This CDR3 comprises 18 residues. J gave up 5 bases and V 6 bases, and 20 bases lay outside the gene matches.

This clonotype was found many times. The rearrangement joins TRBV11-2 to TRBJ2-1; 11 bases map to TRBD2. The CDR3 spans 15 residues. Germline V gives CDR1 SGHAT, CDR2 FQNNGV. The junction had 3 bases not matched to a gene; V was cut back by 3 bases and J by 5 bases. Written as DNA, the CDR3 is TGTGCCAGCAGCTTTAGCGGGAGGGCCCACAATGAGCAGTTCTTC. It translates to CASSFSGRAHNEQFF.

V usage is TRBV28 and J usage is TRBJ2-1, with D unresolved. Deletions cut 11 bases from V and 9 bases from J, with 20 bases between. From germline, CDR1 is MDHEN and CDR2 SYDVKM. The CDR3 has 13 amino acids. CDR3 sequence reads: CACFNGFAREQFF. In nucleotides, the CDR3 is TGTGCCTGCTTCAACGGCTTTGCCCGTGAGCAGTTCTTC.

In regard to this clonotype: Being one base from a much bigger clone, this may be a read error. This sequence joins TRBV6-1 and TRBJ2-7, with D perhaps matching TRBD2 (6 bases). This CDR3 comprises 17 residues. The V gene lost 1 base and the J gene lost 3 bases, with 19 bases spanning the gap. Looked up from germline, CDR1 is MNHNS and CDR2 is SASEGT. The CDR3 here is CASSEVLTPLGLYEQYF. The CDR3 nucleotides are TGTGCCAGCAGTGAAGTTTTGACACCCTTGGGACTCTACGAGCAGTACTTC.

Ten or more counts support this clonotype. The rearrangement joins TRBV20-1 to TRBJ2-2, with D uncertain. The CDR3 covers 15 residues. The germline V gene has CDR1 DFQATT and CDR2 SNEGSKA (reference sequence). Between the trimmed V and J ends, which lost 3 bases and 6 bases, there was a span of 17 bases. The CDR3 loop is CSASLVGLAAGELFF. CDR3 DNA sequence: TGCAGTGCTAGCCTGGTTGGGCTCGCCGCCGGGGAGCTGTTTTTT.

This clonotype was detected many times. The CDR3 loop is CASSYTGGPSDTQYF. The DNA for the CDR3 is TGTGCCAGCAGTTACACAGGGGGTCCCTCAGATACGCAGTATTTT. The chain combines TRBV6-2 or TRBV6-3 with TRBJ2-3; 8 nucleotides match TRBD1. V gave up 2 bases and J gave up 4 bases; unmatched junction bases: 5. The CDR3 totals 15 residues. Germline CDR1 is MNHEY and CDR2 is SVGEGT.

This clonotype appeared many times. The chain carries TRBV28 and TRBJ1-1; D ambiguous. Trimming cost V 3 bases and J 1 base, with 6 bases left between them. There are 13 residues in the CDR3. The germline V gene has CDR1 MDHEN and CDR2 SYDVKM. The DNA of the CDR3 is TGTGCCAGCAGTTTTCGCCAGAACACTGAAGCTTTCTTT. This gives the protein CASSFRQNTEAFF.

The CDR3 DNA sequence: TGTGCCAGCAGTTTAATTCTTAGGGGTCAGGAGGCCGAGCAGTACTTC. The encoded protein is CASSLILRGQEAEQYF. The genes are TRBV28 and TRBJ2-7; either TRBD1 or TRBD2 may fit D (5 bases each). Trimming shortened V by 2 bases and J by 6 bases, and 20 bases separated the two germline ends. Germline V gene data show CDR1 as MDHEN and CDR2 as SYDVKM. The CDR3 totals 16 residues.

This clonotype was observed a few times. This chain links TRBV29-1 with TRBJ2-5; the D gene is possibly TRBD1 (5 bases). The length of the CDR3 is 12 residues. Trimming took off 4 bases at V and 2 bases at J, with 8 bases between the two ends. Germline assignment: CDR1 SQVTM and CDR2 ANQGSEA. The CDR3 loop is CSVGQKQETQYF. Here the CDR3 DNA reads TGCAGCGTTGGACAGAAGCAAGAGACCCAGTACTTC.

At least ten counts were recorded for this clonotype. The chain employs TRBV2 and TRBJ2-2, with 8 bases lining up with TRBD2. V lost 8 bases, J lost 0 bases, and 2 bases stayed unmatched. The CDR3 covers 14 residues. Germline loops: CDR1 SNHLY, CDR2 FYNNEI. The CDR3 here is CASSGLANTGELFF. The CDR3 region has the DNA TGTGCCAGCTCGGGACTAGCGAACACCGGGGAGCTGTTTTTT. The whole variable domain, remainder taken from reference TRBV2 and TRBJ2-2, is EPEVTQTPSHQVTQMGQEVILRCVPISNHLYFYWYRQILGQKVEFLVSFYNNEISEKSEIFDDQFSVERPDGSNFTLKIRSTKLEDSAMYFCASSGLANTGELFFGEGSRLTVL.

This clonotype was detected only a few times. The chain couples TRBV3-1 to TRBJ2-2; D call uncertain. The CDR3 is 13 amino acids. Germline V gives CDR1 LGHDT, CDR2 YNNKEL (reference sequence). V was shortened by 3 bases and J by 5 bases, with 7 bases between the two germline ends. CDR3 loop: CASSHGVTGELFF. The CDR3, as DNA: TGTGCCAGCAGCCATGGGGTTACCGGGGAGCTGTTTTTT.

As for this clonotype: Being one base from a much bigger clone, this may be a read error. This sequence joins TRBV6-6 and TRBJ2-2; 12 positions match TRBD2. Germline V gene data show CDR1 as MNHNY and CDR2 as SVGAGI (reference sequence). The CDR3 length is 14 residues. The CDR3 is CASTSGRDTGELSF. CDR3 bases: TGTGCCAGCACTAGCGGGAGGGACACCGGGGAGCTGTCTTTT.

The chain joins TRBV23-1 to TRBJ2-7; a weak D match, TRBD2 (5 bases). TRBV23-1 is classed as an ORF, of uncertain function. The CDR3 loop spans 16 amino acids. V gave up 0 bases and J gave up 6 bases, with 18 bases separating them. The CDR3 protein is CASSQSPDRRTGEQYF. In DNA, the CDR3 is TGCGCCAGCAGTCAATCCCCGGATAGGAGGACGGGCGAGCAGTACTTC.

This clonotype came up many times. This chain links TRBV7-9 with TRBJ2-7, with D unclear. Trimming cost V 0 bases and J 0 bases, with 6 bases left between them. This CDR3 spans 14 amino acids. CDR1 and CDR2 (germline): SEHNR, FQNEAQ (reference sequence). CDR3 region: CASSLAESSYEQYF. The CDR3 DNA reads as TGTGCCAGCAGCTTAGCAGAAAGCTCCTACGAGCAGTACTTC.

Notes on this clonotype: A much larger clone differs by one base, so this may be a read error. This chain joins TRBV30 and TRBJ2-5, with no clear D. Trimming cost V 7 bases and J 3 bases, with 12 bases left between them. The CDR3 is 12 residues long. Germline-derived CDR1 and CDR2 are GTSNPN and SVGIG (reference sequence). The chain's CDR3 is CALSRKKETQYF. The CDR3 DNA reads as TGTGCCTTGAGCAGGAAGAAAGAGACCCAGTACTTC. The complete variable domain, with remaining parts taken from reference TRBV30 and TRBJ2-5, reads SQTIHQWPATLVQPVGSPLSLECTVEGTSNPNLYWYRQAAGRGLQLLFYSVGIGQISSEVPQNLSASRPQDRQFILSSKKLLLSDSGFYLCALSRKKETQYFGPGTRLLVL.

In the case of this clonotype: This sequence may be a read error, since a much larger clone differs from it by one base. V usage is TRBV12-3 or TRBV12-4 and J usage is TRBJ1-2; TRBD1 aligns across 7 bases. With V trimmed by 7 bases and J by 9 bases, 11 bases remained unmatched. The CDR3 sequence is 13 residues long. The CDR3 reads CASTYYRGHRYTF. CDR3 sequence (DNA): TGTGCCAGCACCTATTACAGGGGCCATCGCTACACCTTC.

This clonotype was picked up many times. The chain is built from TRBV27 and TRBJ2-1; unclear D gene. Trimming removed 5 bases at V and 0 bases at J, with 2 bases between. CDR3 length: 12 amino acids. Germline assignment: CDR1 MNHEY and CDR2 SMNVEV (reference sequence). CDR3 protein: CASSHSYNEQFF. The CDR3 coding sequence is TGTGCCAGCAGTCACTCCTACAATGAGCAGTTCTTC.

This clonotype turned up a few times. V is TRBV10-3 and J is TRBJ2-7; a possible D gene is TRBD2 (6 bases). CDR3 length: 13 amino acids. Germline-derived CDR1 and CDR2 are ENHRY and SYGVKD. V was trimmed by 3 bases and J by 2 bases, leaving 8 bases between them. The CDR3, as DNA: TGTGCCATCAGTGACGGGGGTCCCTACGAGCAGTACTTC. Translating gives CAISDGGPYEQYF.

This clonotype was found many times. V is TRBV20-1 and J is TRBJ2-3; D might be TRBD1 (6 bases). Trimming stripped 3 bases from V and 1 base from J, with 17 bases between. This CDR3 has 16 amino acids. Germline CDR1 DFQATT, CDR2 SNEGSKA (reference sequence). CDR3 loop: CSASGGDSPRTDTQYF. The CDR3, as DNA: TGCAGTGCTAGTGGGGGCGACAGTCCCCGCACAGATACGCAGTATTTT.

This clonotype was seen repeatedly, ten times or more. V and J are TRBV23-1 and TRBJ2-5; D is uncertain. TRBV23-1 has ORF status, its function being uncertain. CDR3 length: 10 residues. The V end was cut by 8 bases, the J end by 5 bases, with 6 bases between. CDR3 amino acids: CASHLETQYF. CDR3 nucleotides: TGCGCCAGCCACCTCGAGACCCAGTACTTC.

This clonotype was detected only a few times. This chain uses TRBV29-1 with TRBJ1-1; no clear D gene. Germline V CDR1 and CDR2: SQVTM, ANQGSEA. The ends were cut back, 7 bases at V and 4 bases at J, with 13 bases in the middle. CDR3 length equals 12 residues. The CDR3, as DNA: TGCAGCGGGGGTCGGGGTGGCACTGAAGCTTTCTTT. Translating it yields CSGGRGGTEAFF.

This clonotype was picked up a small number of times. A single base is all that separates this from a far larger clone, so a read error is likely. V is TRBV7-3 and J is TRBJ2-1; 11 nucleotides agree with TRBD2. Trimming took 4 bases from V and 2 from J; bases not matched to a gene: 1. The germline gives CDR1 SGHTA, CDR2 FQGTGA. The CDR3 length is 15 residues. CDR3 sequence reads: CASSWGLAAYNEQFF. The CDR3 DNA reads TGTGCCAGCAGCTGGGGACTAGCGGCCTACAATGAGCAGTTCTTC.

J is TRBJ2-7 and V is TRBV7-9, with D perhaps TRBD1 or TRBD2 (5 bases each). Deletions cut 4 bases from V and 3 bases from J, with 13 bases between. The CDR3 spans 14 residues. Germline V gene sequence: CDR1 SEHNR, CDR2 FQNEAQ (reference sequence). CDR3 coding DNA: TGTGCCAGCAGCTCGGCCTGGGACGGCTACGAGCAGTACTTC. Encoded protein: CASSSAWDGYEQYF.

This clonotype was recorded many times. The chain has TRBV7-8 and TRBJ2-2; possible D gene TRBD1, 6 bases. Germline CDR1 SGHVS, CDR2 FQNEAQ. Trimming cost V 5 bases and J 4 bases, with 11 bases left between them. The CDR3 loop spans 14 amino acids. In DNA, the CDR3 is TGTGCCAGCAGCCTAGACAGGAGCACCGGGGAGCTGTTTTTT. It codes for CASSLDRSTGELFF.

This clonotype was observed a handful of times. This rearrangement joins TRBV7-3 to TRBJ1-3; tentatively, D is TRBD1 (5 bases). Deletions cut 5 bases from V and 2 bases from J, with 13 bases between. CDR1 and CDR2 (germline): SGHTA, FQGTGA. The CDR3 loop spans 15 amino acids. CDR3 sequence reads: CASSPDGTPGNTIYF. In DNA, the CDR3 is TGTGCCAGCAGCCCGGATGGGACCCCTGGAAACACCATATATTTT. The whole variable domain, remainder taken from reference TRBV7-3 and TRBJ1-3, is GAGVSQTPSNKVTEKGKYVELRCDPISGHTALYWYRQSLGQGPEFLIYFQGTGAADDSGLPNDRFFAVRPEGSVSTLKIQRTERGDSAVYLCASSPDGTPGNTIYFGEGSWLTVV.

This clonotype was found many times. The rearrangement joins TRBV18 to TRBJ1-6; possibly TRBD1 for D (5 bases). The CDR3 loop spans 15 amino acids. Trimming stripped 3 bases from V and 7 bases from J, with 13 bases between. Germline V CDR1 and CDR2: KGHSH, LQKENI. CDR3 in amino acids: CASSPGTQGNSPLHF. The CDR3 DNA is TGTGCCAGCTCACCCGGGACGCAAGGGAATTCACCCCTCCACTTT.

This clonotype was observed many times. This chain connects TRBV28 to TRBJ2-7; no firm D call. The length of the CDR3 is 11 residues. With 3 bases removed from V and 3 bases from J, the gap between germline ends came to 3 bases. Germline lookup yields CDR1 MDHEN and CDR2 SYDVKM. The DNA for the CDR3 is TGTGCCAGCAGTTTTCGCTACGAGCAGTACTTC. It yields the protein CASSFRYEQYF.

Ten or more counts support this clonotype. The V and J genes are TRBV2 and TRBJ1-1, with unresolved D. V lost 3 bases and J lost 3, with 8 bases in between. Germline lookup yields CDR1 SNHLY and CDR2 FYNNEI. This CDR3 has 13 residues. The CDR3 protein is CASSDLPYTEAFF. The CDR3 coding sequence is TGTGCCAGCAGTGACTTACCCTACACTGAAGCTTTCTTT.

In its sample, this clonotype was seen a few times. The V gene is TRBV20-1, the J gene TRBJ1-5; no clear D gene. CDR1 and CDR2 from the germline V gene are DFQATT and SNEGSKA (reference sequence). V was clipped by 3 bases and J by 0 bases, with 9 bases between them. The length of the CDR3 is 14 residues. DNA for the CDR3: TGCAGTGCTAGGGCCGGGTATAGCAATCAGCCCCAGCATTTT. This codes for CSARAGYSNQPQHF.

In the case of this clonotype: A much larger clone lies a single base off, so this may be a read error. V gene TRBV5-6 combines with J gene TRBJ2-1, with a tentative D call TRBD1 (6 bases). This CDR3 contains 15 residues. Germline assignment: CDR1 SGHDT and CDR2 YYEEEE. CDR3 nucleotide sequence: TGTGCCAGCAGCTTGCGGCAGGGGCGTGTCAATGTGCAGTTCTTC. Its translation: CASSLRQGRVNVQFF.